This T cell receptor (beta chain) was recorded in a study of blood T cell repertoires in COVID-19. Sequenced by immunoSEQ multiplex PCR; TCRdb stores in-frame clones only, minus some. The table lists 250,000 to 300,000 clones, approximately 86% of them singletons. The germline V gene encodes CDR1 SGHVS and CDR2 FNYEAQ. V lost 3 bases, J lost 4 bases, and 2 bases stayed unmatched. This CDR3 is 15 amino acids long. The source material was peripheral blood. The sequence derives from a man aged 25 to 40 with active or convalescent COVID-19. The rearrangement links TRBV7-6 to TRBJ1-6, with 8 bases aligning to TRBD1. The CDR3, as DNA: TGTGCCAGCAGCTTCGGGACAGGATATAATTCACCCCTCCACTTT. It codes for CASSFGTGYNSPLHF.